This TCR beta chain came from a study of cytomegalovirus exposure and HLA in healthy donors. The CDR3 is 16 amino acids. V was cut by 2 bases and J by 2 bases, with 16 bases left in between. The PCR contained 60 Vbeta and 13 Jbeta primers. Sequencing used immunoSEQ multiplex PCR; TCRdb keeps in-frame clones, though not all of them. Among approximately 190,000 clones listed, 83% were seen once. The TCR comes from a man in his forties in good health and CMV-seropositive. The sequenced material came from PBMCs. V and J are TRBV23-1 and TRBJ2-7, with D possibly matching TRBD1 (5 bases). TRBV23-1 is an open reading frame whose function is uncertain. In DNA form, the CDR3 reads TGCGCCAGCAGTCAAAGGGTAAAGGGGTGGGCCTACGAGCAGTACTTC. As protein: CASSQRVKGWAYEQYF.